A selection of T cell receptor beta chains follows, all from one sample in a study of blood T cell repertoires in COVID-19. Using immunoSEQ multiplex PCR, the repertoire was profiled, and TCRdb retains in-frame clones only, with some absent. The repertoire consists of some 100,000 clones, with about 89% occurring once and the leading ten covering under 20%. The sequenced material came from peripheral blood. These receptors originate from a human donor with acute or convalescent COVID-19. The donor label of this sample is uncertain. The CDR3 runs from the conserved cysteine through the conserved F or W. The order of the fields is V gene, D gene, J gene, CDR3 protein, CDR3 DNA. D genes are given only for firm matches.

V: TRBV28; D: NA; J: TRBJ2-2; CDR3: CASSPLFAGELFF; DNA: TGTGCCAGCAGCCCGTTGTTTGCCGGGGAGCTGTTTTTT
V: TRBV14; D: TRBD1; J: TRBJ1-6; CDR3: CASSHLGQAYSPLHF; DNA: TGTGCCAGCAGCCATTTAGGACAGGCTTATTCACCCCTCCACTTT
V: TRBV5-1; D: TRBD1; J: TRBJ1-2; CDR3: CASSLGDRNYGYTF; DNA: TGCGCCAGCAGCTTGGGGGACAGAAACTATGGCTACACCTTC
V: TRBV14; D: NA; J: TRBJ1-2; CDR3: CASSQAGIGGGYTF; DNA: TGTGCCAGCAGCCAAGCAGGGATAGGGGGTGGCTACACCTTC
V: TRBV18; D: TRBD2; J: TRBJ2-1; CDR3: CASSPERLAGGNEQFF; DNA: TGTGCCAGCTCACCGGAAAGACTAGCGGGAGGGAATGAGCAGTTCTTC
V: TRBV6-5; D: NA; J: TRBJ1-1; CDR3: CASSYKGHDMNTEAFF; DNA: TGTGCCAGCAGTTACAAGGGACATGATATGAACACTGAAGCTTTCTTT
V: TRBV19; D: TRBD1; J: TRBJ1-2; CDR3: CASSNDRGSSGYTF; DNA: TGTGCCAGTAGTAACGACAGGGGCTCCTCTGGCTACACCTTC
V: TRBV28; D: NA; J: TRBJ2-5; CDR3: CASSPGITMGETQYF; DNA: TGTGCCAGCAGCCCGGGGATAACAATGGGGGAGACCCAGTACTTC
V: TRBV5-6; D: TRBD1; J: TRBJ1-5; CDR3: CASSSRTGDPRNQPQHF; DNA: TGTGCCAGCAGCTCCCGGACAGGGGATCCTAGAAATCAGCCCCAGCATTTT
V: TRBV12-3/TRBV12-4; D: NA; J: TRBJ1-1; CDR3: CASRRDLNTEAFF; DNA: TGTGCCAGCAGAAGAGATCTGAACACTGAAGCTTTCTTT